This T cell receptor beta chain came from a study of cytomegalovirus exposure and HLA in healthy donors. Whole-study findings and limits: Many donors carried some public TCRs, although rarity characterized most TCR sequences.

Of note for this clone: Its antigen is currently unknown.

Germline V gene sequence: CDR1 MNHEY, CDR2 SMNVEV (reference sequence). CDR3 length: 14 residues. J was trimmed by 4 bases and V by 5 bases; bases with no gene match: 7. 60 Vbeta and 13 Jbeta primers were used in PCR. Authors' analysis steps: A later analysis counted 65 million to 80 million unique TCR beta chains, some 11 million shared. Here immunoSEQ multiplex PCR was the method, and the copy in TCRdb shows in-frame clones only, minus some. V, J and clone size were drawn from that table, and D and trimming were deduced from the DNA. Here the sample spans 150,000 to 200,000 clones, over 70% being singletons.

The specimen sequenced was PBMCs. V is TRBV27 and J is TRBJ2-7; TRBD2 agrees at 8 bases. The sequence was obtained from a woman in her thirties in good health and CMV-seropositive. The CDR3, as DNA: TGTGCCAGCAGTCCCTACGGGGGGGAGTACGAGCAGTACTTC. Translation gives CASSPYGGEYEQYF.